The present T cell receptor (beta chain) was sequenced within a study of memory CD4+ T cells and cytomegalovirus serostatus. Single viable CD3+CD4+CD8-CD45RO+ cells were sorted as the memory CD4+ T cells. After thawing, CD4+ T cells were positively selected. This clone was seen a handful of times. The target antigen is unknown. This table comes from immunoSEQ multiplex PCR, and its TCRdb copy is limited to in-frame clones, with some not included. The sample records 50,000 to 60,000 clones, roughly four fifths being singletons. Overall study findings and caveats: Of approximately 160 reported CMV TCRbeta sequences, about 67 were found in memory CD4+ repertoires.

The sequence was obtained from an adult in good health and CMV-seronegative. The sequencing input was memory CD4+ T cells from blood.

The CDR3, as DNA: TGTGCCAGCAGCGTAAGTACAGGGGAAATGAACACTGAAGCTTTCTTT. Translated: CASSVSTGEMNTEAFF. The gene calls are TRBV9 and TRBJ1-1; TRBD1 agrees at 7 bases. Germline V gene data show CDR1 as SGDLS and CDR2 as YYNGEE. V lost 1 base, J lost 0 bases, and 6 bases stayed unmatched. The CDR3 contains 16 residues.